This T cell receptor beta chain was recovered during a study of glioma-infiltrating T cells after dendritic cell vaccination (TCRdb year 2016). As for the study more broadly: The cohort comprised around 15 glioblastoma patients from Phase I and II dendritic cell vaccination trials, 9 newly diagnosed and 6 with recurrent disease. Survival after dendritic cell vaccination was correlated with TCR sequencing metrics, such as TIL content and the overlap between tumor and blood repertoires. Patients received three intradermal dendritic cell vaccine injections at biweekly intervals in the arm below the axilla. The vaccine was prepared from monocyte-derived dendritic cells that were cultured for under 8 days with IL-4 and GM-CSF and then pulsed overnight with autologous tumor lysate. Autologous tumor lysate-pulsed dendritic cell vaccination was administered to the patients between about 2002 and 2013. Tumor-infiltrating lymphocyte content was quantified and tumor and blood repertoires were compared in dendritic cell-vaccinated glioblastoma patients by deep sequencing of TCR beta CDR3 regions. Study-wide findings and limitations: The response model built on TCR overlap across three groups was characterized as speculative, with prospective validation still needed. After dendritic cell vaccination, a higher estimated pretreatment TIL content predicted longer time to progression and overall survival. The cohort was small and heterogeneous, few patients had complete blood and tumor sets, and even fewer had initial-recurrent tumor pairs. TCR clonality showed no direct relationship with survival, which suggests that a diverse polyclonal response may matter.

In regard to this clone: There is no known antigen for this receptor. There are no base qualities to consult, and no much larger clone falls within one base.

At the junction V is shortened by 4 bases and J by 7 bases, with 14 bases in between. CDR1 and CDR2, per the germline V gene, are SGHDT and YYEEEE. Including cysteine and phenylalanine, the CDR3 has 13 amino acids. Of the read, only the CDR3 DNA is kept; its 39 bases are in frame from base 1. Patients were selected for having adequate residual fresh-frozen tumor tissue and more than two years of available survival data. None of the glioblastoma patients carried an isocitrate dehydrogenase mutation, although molecular status otherwise varied. PBMC collection took place before vaccination, two weeks after the third vaccination, and at tumor progression if progression occurred. The Qiagen DNeasy Blood extraction Kit was used to extract genomic DNA. TCRB CDR3 regions were amplified from 1.5 to 2 ug genomic DNA, or all available DNA if less, using the immunoSEQ assay. For multiplex PCR, 60 forward primers for TCR V beta segments and 13 reverse primers for J beta segments were used. To estimate reads per starting template, synthetic control templates were spiked into each sample at limiting dilution. Sequencing produced 87 bp reads on the Illumina HiSeq System. The authors' pipeline ran thus. To remove PCR and sequencing errors, closely related sequences were merged with a nearest neighbor algorithm. TCR overlap was defined as the percentage of unique tumor TCR beta sequences that were also found in the peripheral blood of the same patient. Drawn from immuneACCESS, this table holds only the in-frame rearrangements with V and J called that TCRdb kept. Clones are partly lost; checked studies trace under half to an unresolved V gene and leave the rest unexplained. That table furnishes V, J and clone size, whereas the DNA furnished D and trimming. The sample records approximately 90,000 clones, about 84% of which are singletons. About 3.2% of the sample is taken by the ten largest.

The sequence is built from TRBV5-6 and TRBJ1-2, with TRBD1 tentatively as D gene (5 bases match). The clonotype originates from a human donor with glioblastoma. Sample: blood, taken before dendritic cell vaccination. The nucleotides are TGTGCCAGCAGCCGCACCAGGAGGGGTGGCTACACCTTC. This encodes CASSRTRRGGYTF.